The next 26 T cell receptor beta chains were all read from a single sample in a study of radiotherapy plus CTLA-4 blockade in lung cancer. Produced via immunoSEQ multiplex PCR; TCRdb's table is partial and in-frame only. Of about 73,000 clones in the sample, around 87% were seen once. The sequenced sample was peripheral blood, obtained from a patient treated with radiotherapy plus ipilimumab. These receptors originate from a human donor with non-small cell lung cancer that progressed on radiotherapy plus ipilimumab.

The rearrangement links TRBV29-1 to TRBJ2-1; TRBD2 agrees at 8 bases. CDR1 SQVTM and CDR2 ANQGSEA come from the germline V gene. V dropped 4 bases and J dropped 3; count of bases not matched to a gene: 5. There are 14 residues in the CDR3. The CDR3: CSVGSGGFYNEQFF. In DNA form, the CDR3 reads TGCAGCGTTGGGTCGGGAGGGTTCTACAATGAGCAGTTCTTC.

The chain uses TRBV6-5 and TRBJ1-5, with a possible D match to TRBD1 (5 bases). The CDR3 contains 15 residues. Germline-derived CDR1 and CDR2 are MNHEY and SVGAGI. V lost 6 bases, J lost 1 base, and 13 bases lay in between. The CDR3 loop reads CASRPRQPSNQPQHF. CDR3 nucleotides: TGTGCCAGCAGACCCAGACAGCCCAGCAATCAGCCCCAGCATTTT.

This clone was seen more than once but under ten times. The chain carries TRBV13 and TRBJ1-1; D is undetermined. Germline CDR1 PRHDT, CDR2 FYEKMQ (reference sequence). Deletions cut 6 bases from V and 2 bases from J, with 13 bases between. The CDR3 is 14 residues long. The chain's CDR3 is CASSLNAGNTEAFF. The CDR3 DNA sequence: TGTGCCAGCAGTTTAAACGCCGGAAACACTGAAGCTTTCTTT.

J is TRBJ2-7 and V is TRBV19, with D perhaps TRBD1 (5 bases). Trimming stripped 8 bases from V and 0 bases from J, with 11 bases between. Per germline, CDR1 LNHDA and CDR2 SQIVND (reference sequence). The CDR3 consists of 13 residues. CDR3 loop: CASGARRSYEQYF. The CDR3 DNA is TGTGCCAGTGGGGCCCGCCGCTCCTACGAGCAGTACTTC.

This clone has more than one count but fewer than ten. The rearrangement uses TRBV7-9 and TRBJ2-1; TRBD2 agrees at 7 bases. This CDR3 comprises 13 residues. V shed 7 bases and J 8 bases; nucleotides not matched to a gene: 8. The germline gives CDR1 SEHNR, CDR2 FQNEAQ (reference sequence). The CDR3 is CASIPRLAHEQFF. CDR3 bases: TGTGCCAGCATCCCTAGACTAGCCCATGAGCAGTTCTTC.

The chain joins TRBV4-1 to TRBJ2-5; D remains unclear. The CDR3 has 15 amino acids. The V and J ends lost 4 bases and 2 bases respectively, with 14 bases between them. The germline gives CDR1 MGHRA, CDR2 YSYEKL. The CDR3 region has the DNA TGCGCCAGCAGCCGGGATTTGGTTCAACAAGAGACCCAGTACTTC. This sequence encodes CASSRDLVQQETQYF.

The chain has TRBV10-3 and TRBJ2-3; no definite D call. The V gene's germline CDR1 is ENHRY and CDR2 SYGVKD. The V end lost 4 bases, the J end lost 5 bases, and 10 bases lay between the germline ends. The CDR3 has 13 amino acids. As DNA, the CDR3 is TGTGCCATCAGTGGGACGGTGCTAGATACGCAGTATTTT. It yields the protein CAISGTVLDTQYF.

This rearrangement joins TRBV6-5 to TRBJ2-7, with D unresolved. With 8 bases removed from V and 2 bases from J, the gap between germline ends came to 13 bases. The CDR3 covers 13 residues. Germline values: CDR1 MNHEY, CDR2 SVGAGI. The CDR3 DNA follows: TGTGCCAGCGGAACCGGGCCCACCTACGAGCAGTACTTC. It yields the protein CASGTGPTYEQYF.

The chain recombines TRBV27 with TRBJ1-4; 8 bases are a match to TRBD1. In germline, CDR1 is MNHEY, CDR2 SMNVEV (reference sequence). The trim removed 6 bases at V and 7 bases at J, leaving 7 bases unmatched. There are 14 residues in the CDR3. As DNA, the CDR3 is TGTGCCAGCAGGACAGGGGCCGGGGGTGAAAAACTGTTTTTT. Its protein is CASRTGAGGEKLFF.

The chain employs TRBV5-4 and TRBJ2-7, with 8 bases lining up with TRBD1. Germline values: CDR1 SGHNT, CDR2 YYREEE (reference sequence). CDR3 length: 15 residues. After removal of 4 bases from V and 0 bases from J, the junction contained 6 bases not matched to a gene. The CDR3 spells CASSASTGASYEQYF. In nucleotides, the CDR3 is TGTGCCAGCAGCGCGTCGACAGGGGCCTCCTACGAGCAGTACTTC.

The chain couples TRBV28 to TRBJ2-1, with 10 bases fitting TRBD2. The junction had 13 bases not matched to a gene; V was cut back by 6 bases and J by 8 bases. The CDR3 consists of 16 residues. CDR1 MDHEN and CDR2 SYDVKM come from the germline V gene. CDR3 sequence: CASRDLQLAGSDEQFF. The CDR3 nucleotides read TGTGCCAGCAGGGATTTACAACTAGCGGGAAGTGATGAGCAGTTCTTC.

The CDR3 DNA reads as TGCAGCGTTGGAAGGCCTGGACCGGGCCAAGAGACCCAGTACTTC. This codes for CSVGRPGPGQETQYF. The rearrangement uses TRBV29-1 and TRBJ2-5; D uncertain. This CDR3 spans 15 amino acids. V was trimmed by 4 bases and J by 1 base, leaving 16 bases between them. Germline loops: CDR1 SQVTM, CDR2 ANQGSEA.

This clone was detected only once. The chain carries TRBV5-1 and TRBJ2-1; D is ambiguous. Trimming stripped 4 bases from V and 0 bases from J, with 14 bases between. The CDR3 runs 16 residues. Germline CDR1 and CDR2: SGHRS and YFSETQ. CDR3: CASSLPVVGSYNEQFF. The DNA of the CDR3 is TGCGCCAGCAGCCTCCCGGTCGTAGGCTCCTACAATGAGCAGTTCTTC.

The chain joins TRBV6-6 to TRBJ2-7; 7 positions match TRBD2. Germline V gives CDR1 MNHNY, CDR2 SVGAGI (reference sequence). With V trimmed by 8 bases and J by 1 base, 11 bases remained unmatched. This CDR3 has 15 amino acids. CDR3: CASFSAGEGSYEQYF. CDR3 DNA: TGTGCCAGCTTTTCTGCGGGAGAGGGGTCCTACGAGCAGTACTTC.

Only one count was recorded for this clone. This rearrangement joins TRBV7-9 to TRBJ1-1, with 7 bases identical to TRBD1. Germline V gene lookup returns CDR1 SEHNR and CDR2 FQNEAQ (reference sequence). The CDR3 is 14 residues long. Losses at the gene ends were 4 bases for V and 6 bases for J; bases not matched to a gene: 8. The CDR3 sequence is CASSSPGGWPEAFF. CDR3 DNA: TGTGCCAGCAGCTCCCCAGGGGGGTGGCCTGAAGCTTTCTTT.

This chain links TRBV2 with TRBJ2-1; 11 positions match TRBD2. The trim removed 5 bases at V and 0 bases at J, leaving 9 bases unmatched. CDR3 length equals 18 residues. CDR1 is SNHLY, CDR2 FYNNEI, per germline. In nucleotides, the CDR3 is TGTGCCAGCAGTATCGGTCTAGCGGGAGGCATCTCCTACAATGAGCAGTTCTTC. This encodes CASSIGLAGGISYNEQFF. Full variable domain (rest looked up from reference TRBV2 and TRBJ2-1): EPEVTQTPSHQVTQMGQEVILRCVPISNHLYFYWYRQILGQKVEFLVSFYNNEISEKSEIFDDQFSVERPDGSNFTLKIRSTKLEDSAMYFCASSIGLAGGISYNEQFFGPGTRLTVL.

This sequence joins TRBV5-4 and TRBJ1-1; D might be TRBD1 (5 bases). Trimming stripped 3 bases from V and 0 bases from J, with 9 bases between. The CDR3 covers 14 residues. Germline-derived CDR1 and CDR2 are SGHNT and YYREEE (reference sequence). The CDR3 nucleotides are TGTGCCAGCAGCTGGACACCCATGAACACTGAAGCTTTCTTT. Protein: CASSWTPMNTEAFF.

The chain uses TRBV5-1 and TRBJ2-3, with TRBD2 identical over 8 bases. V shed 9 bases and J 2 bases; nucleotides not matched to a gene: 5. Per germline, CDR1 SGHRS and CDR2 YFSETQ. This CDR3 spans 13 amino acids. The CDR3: CAITTSATDTQYF. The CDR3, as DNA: TGCGCCATCACGACTAGCGCCACAGATACGCAGTATTTT.

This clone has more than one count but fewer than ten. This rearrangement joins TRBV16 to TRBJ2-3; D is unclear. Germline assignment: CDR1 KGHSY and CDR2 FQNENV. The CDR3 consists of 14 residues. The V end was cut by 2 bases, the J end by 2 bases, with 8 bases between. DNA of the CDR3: TGTGCCAGCAGCCAACTCACTACCACAGATACGCAGTATTTT. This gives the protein CASSQLTTTDTQYF.

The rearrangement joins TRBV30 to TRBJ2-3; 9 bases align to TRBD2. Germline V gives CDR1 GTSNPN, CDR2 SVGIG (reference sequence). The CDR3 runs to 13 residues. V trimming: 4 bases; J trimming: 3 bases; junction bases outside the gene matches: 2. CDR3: CAWKTSGTDTQYF. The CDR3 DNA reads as TGTGCCTGGAAGACTAGCGGAACAGATACGCAGTATTTT.

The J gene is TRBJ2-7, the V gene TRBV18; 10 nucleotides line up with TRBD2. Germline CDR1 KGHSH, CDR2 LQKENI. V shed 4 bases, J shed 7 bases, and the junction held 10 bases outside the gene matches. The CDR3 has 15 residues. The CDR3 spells CASSQLAGPAFEQYV. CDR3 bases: TGTGCCAGCTCACAACTAGCGGGACCCGCTTTTGAGCAGTACGTC.

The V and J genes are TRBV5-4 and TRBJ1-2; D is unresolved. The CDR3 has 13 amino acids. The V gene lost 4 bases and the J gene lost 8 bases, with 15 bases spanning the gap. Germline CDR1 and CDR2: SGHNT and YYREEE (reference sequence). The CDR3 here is CASSLKPEGGYTF. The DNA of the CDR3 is TGTGCCAGCAGCCTTAAGCCAGAAGGAGGCTACACCTTC.

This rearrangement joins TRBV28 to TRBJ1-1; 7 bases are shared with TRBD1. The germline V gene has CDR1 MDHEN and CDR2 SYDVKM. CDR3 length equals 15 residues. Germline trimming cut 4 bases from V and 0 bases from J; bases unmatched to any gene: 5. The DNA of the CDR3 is TGTGCCAGCAGTTCAGGGGGAACAATGAACACTGAAGCTTTCTTT. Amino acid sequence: CASSSGGTMNTEAFF.

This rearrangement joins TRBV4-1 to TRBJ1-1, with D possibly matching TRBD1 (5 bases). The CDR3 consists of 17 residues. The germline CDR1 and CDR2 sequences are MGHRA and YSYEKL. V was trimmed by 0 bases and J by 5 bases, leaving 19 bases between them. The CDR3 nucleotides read TGCGCCAGCAGCCAAGAGCGGGGATCGGGGGAGAGGACTGAAGCTTTCTTT. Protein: CASSQERGSGERTEAFF.

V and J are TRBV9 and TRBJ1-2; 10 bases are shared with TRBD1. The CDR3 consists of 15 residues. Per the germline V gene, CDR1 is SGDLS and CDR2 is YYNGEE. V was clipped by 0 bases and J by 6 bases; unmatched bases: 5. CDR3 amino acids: CASSVDLGQGDGYTF. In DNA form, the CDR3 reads TGTGCCAGCAGCGTAGACCTCGGACAGGGGGATGGCTACACCTTC. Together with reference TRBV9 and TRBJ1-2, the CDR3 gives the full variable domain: DSGVTQTPKHLITATGQRVTLRCSPRSGDLSVYWYQQSLDQGLQFLIQYYNGEERAKGNILERFSAQQFPDLHSELNLSSLELGDSALYFCASSVDLGQGDGYTFGSGTRLTVV.

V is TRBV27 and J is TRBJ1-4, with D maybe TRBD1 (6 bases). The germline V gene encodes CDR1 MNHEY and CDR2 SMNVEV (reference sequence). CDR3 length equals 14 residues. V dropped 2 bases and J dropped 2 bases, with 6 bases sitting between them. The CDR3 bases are TGTGCCAGCAGTTTAAGGGGGACTAATGAAAAACTGTTTTTT. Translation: CASSLRGTNEKLFF. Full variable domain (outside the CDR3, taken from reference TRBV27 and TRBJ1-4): EAQVTQNPRYLITVTGKKLTVTCSQNMNHEYMSWYRQDPGLGLRQIYYSMNVEVTDKGDVPEGYKVSRKEKRNFPLILESPSPNQTSLYFCASSLRGTNEKLFFGSGTQLSVL.